Below are 7 T cell receptor beta chains sequenced from a single sample in a study of T cells after yellow fever vaccination. Each CDR3 protein is one row after TCRdb ran MiXCR on the 5' RACE reads. Of 450,000 to 550,000 distinct CDR3 sequences in the sample, 20% to 25% were seen once. The sequencing here drew on PBMCs, taken approximately 22 days after the first yellow fever vaccination. Receptors originate from a man between 18 and 35 years old who received the YFV17D yellow fever vaccine.

The chain's CDR3 is CSARDGPSYEQYV. In DNA, the CDR3 is TGCAGTGCTAGAGACGGGCCTAGCTACGAGCAGTACGTC. The chain employs TRBV20-1 and TRBJ2-7; D ambiguous. CDR1 is DFQATT and CDR2 is SNEGSKA in the germline V gene (reference sequence). V dropped 0 bases and J dropped 3 bases, with 9 bases sitting between them. The CDR3 is made up of 13 amino acids.

The J gene is TRBJ1-1, the V gene TRBV6-1, with D possibly matching TRBD1 (6 bases). Germline V gene sequence: CDR1 MNHNS, CDR2 SASEGT. This CDR3 contains 14 residues. Trimming removed 6 bases at V and 6 bases at J, with 17 bases between. The CDR3 coding sequence is TGTGCCAGCAGACTCCAGGGGCCGGGGTCTGAAGCTTTCTTT. Its protein product is CASRLQGPGSEAFF.

This clonotype was observed a handful of times. The rearrangement joins TRBV3-1 to TRBJ1-4, with D possibly being TRBD1 (6 bases). The ends were cut back, 4 bases at V and 7 bases at J, with 7 bases in the middle. There are 12 residues in the CDR3. CDR1 and CDR2 (germline): LGHDT, YNNKEL (reference sequence). The CDR3, as DNA: TGTGCCAGCAGCCTCAGGGGTGAAAAACTGTTTTTT. Its protein product is CASSLRGEKLFF.

The V and J genes are TRBV29-1 and TRBJ2-1, with 8 bases aligning to TRBD2. V lost 7 bases, J lost 7 bases, and 3 bases stayed unmatched. The CDR3 length is 11 residues. Germline V CDR1 and CDR2: SQVTM, ANQGSEA. CDR3 nucleotides: TGCAGCGCAAGCGGGGGAAATGAGCAGTTCTTC. Protein: CSASGGNEQFF.

The V call is TRBV5-1, the J call TRBJ1-4; the D is unclear. CDR1 is SGHRS and CDR2 is YFSETQ in the germline V gene. Trimming left V 0 bases short and J 0 bases short, with 12 bases between. The CDR3 length is 17 residues. The CDR3 DNA sequence: TGCGCCAGCAGCTTGGGTCACAACTCCGCAACTAATGAAAAACTGTTTTTT. The encoded protein is CASSLGHNSATNEKLFF.

This chain uses TRBV6-5 with TRBJ1-5; TRBD1 might be the D (6 bases). The CDR3 length is 14 residues. Germline V lookup: CDR1 MNHEY, CDR2 SVGAGI. V was cut by 4 bases and J by 7 bases, with 14 bases left in between. This chain's CDR3 is CASSSAPTGQPQHF. The CDR3 DNA reads as TGTGCCAGCAGTTCCGCCCCGACAGGACAGCCCCAGCATTTT.

By sample fraction, this clonotype is medium-sized (0.01 to 0.1%). In DNA, the CDR3 is TGTGCCATCAGTGAGCCTAGGGCAGGGTTCGTCCTGACTTTC. Translating gives CAISEPRAGFVLTF. This chain links TRBV10-3 with TRBJ2-6; TRBD1 is a possible D gene (5 bases). Trimming shortened V by 2 bases and J by 12 bases, and 14 bases separated the two germline ends. Germline assignment: CDR1 ENHRY and CDR2 SYGVKD. The CDR3 extends over 14 amino acids.